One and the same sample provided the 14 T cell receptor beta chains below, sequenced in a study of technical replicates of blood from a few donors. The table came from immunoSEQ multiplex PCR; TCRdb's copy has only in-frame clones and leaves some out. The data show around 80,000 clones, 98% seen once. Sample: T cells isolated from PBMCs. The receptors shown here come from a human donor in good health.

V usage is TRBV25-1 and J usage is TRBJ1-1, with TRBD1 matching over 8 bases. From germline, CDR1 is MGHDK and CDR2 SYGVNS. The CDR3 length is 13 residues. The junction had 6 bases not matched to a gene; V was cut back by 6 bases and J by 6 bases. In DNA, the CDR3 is TGTGCCAGCAGCAAAACAGGGGGGGCTGAAGCTTTCTTT. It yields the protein CASSKTGGAEAFF.

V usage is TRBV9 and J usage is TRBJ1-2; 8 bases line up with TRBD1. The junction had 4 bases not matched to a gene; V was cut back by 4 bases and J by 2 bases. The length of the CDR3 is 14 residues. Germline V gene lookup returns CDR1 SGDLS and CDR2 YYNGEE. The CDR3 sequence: CASSSYRGNYGYTF. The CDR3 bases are TGTGCCAGCAGCTCCTACAGGGGGAACTATGGCTACACCTTC.

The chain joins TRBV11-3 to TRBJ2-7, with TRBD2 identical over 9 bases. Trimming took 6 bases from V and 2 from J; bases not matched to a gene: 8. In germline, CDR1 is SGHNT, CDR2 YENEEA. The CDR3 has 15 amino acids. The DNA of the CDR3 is TGTGCCAGCAGGGCCGCTAGCGGGGCAACCTACGAGCAGTACTTC. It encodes CASRAASGATYEQYF.

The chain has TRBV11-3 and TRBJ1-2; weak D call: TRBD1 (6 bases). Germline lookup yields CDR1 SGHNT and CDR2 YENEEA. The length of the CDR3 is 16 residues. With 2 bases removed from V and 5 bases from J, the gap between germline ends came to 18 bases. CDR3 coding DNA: TGTGCCAGCAGCTTAAGAGGCAGGGGCTCTCGGTATGGCTACACCTTC. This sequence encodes CASSLRGRGSRYGYTF.

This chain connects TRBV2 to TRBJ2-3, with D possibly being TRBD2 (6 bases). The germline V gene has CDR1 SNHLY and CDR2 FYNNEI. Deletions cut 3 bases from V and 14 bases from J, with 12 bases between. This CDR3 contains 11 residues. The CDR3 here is CASSDWGDRYF. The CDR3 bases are TGTGCCAGCAGTGATTGGGGGGATCGGTATTTT.

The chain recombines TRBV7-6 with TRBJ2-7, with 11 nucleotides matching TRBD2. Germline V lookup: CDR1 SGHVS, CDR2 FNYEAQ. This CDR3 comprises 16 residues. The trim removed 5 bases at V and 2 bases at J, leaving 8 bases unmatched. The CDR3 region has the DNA TGTGCCAGCAGCCTCGGCGGGACTAGCGGAACCTACGAGCAGTACTTC. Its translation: CASSLGGTSGTYEQYF.

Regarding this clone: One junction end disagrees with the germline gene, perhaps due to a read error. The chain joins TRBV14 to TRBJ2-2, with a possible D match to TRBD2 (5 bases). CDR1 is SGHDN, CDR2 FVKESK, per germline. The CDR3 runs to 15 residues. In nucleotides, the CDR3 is TGTGCCAGCCGCCAAACGGGGTGGAACACCGGGGAGCTGTTTTTT. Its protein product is CASRQTGWNTGELFF. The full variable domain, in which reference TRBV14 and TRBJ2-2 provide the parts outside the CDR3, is EAGVTQFPSHSVIEKGQTVTLRCDPISGHDNLYWYRRVMGKEIKFLLHFVKESKQDESGMPNNRFLAERTGGTYSTLKVQPAELEDSGVYFCASRQTGWNTGELFFGEGSRLTVL.

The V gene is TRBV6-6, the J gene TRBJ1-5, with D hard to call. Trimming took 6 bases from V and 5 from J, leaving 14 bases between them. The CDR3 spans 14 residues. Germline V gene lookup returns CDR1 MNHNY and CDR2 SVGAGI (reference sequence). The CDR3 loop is CASRTTGYDQPQHF. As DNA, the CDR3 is TGTGCCAGCAGGACTACGGGTTACGATCAGCCCCAGCATTTT.

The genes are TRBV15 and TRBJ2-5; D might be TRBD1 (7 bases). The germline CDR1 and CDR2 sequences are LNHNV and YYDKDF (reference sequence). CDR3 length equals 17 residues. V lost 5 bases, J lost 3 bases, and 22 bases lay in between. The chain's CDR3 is CATSQGGKTGVEETQYF. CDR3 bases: TGTGCCACCAGCCAAGGGGGCAAGACGGGGGTGGAAGAGACCCAGTACTTC. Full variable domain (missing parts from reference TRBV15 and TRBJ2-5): DAMVIQNPRYQVTQFGKPVTLSCSQTLNHNVMYWYQQKSSQAPKLLFHYYDKDFNNEADTPDNFQSRRPNTSFCFLDIRSPGLGDTAMYLCATSQGGKTGVEETQYFGPGTRLLVL.

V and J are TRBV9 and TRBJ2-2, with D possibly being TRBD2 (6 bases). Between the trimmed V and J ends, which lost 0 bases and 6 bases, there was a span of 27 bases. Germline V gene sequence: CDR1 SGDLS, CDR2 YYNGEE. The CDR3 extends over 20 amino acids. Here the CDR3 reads CASSVGISTRSAYSPGELFF. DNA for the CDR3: TGTGCCAGCAGCGTAGGGATCTCGACTAGGTCGGCTTATTCTCCCGGGGAGCTGTTTTTT.

The CDR3 region is CASSLEAGAEEQYF. As DNA, the CDR3 is TGTGCCAGCAGCTTGGAGGCGGGGGCGGAGGAGCAGTACTTC. V usage is TRBV5-5 and J usage is TRBJ2-7, with D possibly matching TRBD2 (7 bases). Trimming took 0 bases from V and 7 from J, leaving 14 bases between them. Per the germline V gene, CDR1 is SGHKS and CDR2 is YYEKEE (reference sequence). The CDR3 has 14 residues.

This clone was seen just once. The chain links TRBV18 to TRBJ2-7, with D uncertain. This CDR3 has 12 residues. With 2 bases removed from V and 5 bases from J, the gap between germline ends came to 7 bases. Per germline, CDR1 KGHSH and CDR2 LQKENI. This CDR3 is CASSPVTDEQYF. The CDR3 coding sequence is TGTGCCAGCTCACCAGTTACAGACGAGCAGTACTTC.

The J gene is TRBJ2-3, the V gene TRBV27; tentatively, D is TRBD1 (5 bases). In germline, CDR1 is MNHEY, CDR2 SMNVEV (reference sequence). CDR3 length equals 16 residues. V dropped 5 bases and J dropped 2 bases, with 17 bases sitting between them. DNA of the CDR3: TGTGCCAGCAGTCTCGACAGTTATGCCCTCACAGATACGCAGTATTTT. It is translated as CASSLDSYALTDTQYF.

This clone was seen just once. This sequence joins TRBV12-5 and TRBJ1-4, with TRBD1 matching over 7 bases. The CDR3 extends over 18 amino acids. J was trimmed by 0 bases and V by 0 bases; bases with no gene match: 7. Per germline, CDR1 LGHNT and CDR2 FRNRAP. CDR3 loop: CASGLVLQGEATNEKLFF. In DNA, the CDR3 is TGTGCTAGTGGTTTGGTACTTCAGGGGGAAGCAACTAATGAAAAACTGTTTTTT.